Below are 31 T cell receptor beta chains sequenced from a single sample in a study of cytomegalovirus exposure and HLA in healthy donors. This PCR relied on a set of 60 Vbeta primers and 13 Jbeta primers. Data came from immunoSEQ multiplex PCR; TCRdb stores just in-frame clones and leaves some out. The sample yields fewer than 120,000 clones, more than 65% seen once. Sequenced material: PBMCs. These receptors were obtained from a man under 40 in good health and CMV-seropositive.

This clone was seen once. The CDR3 DNA is TGTGCCAGCAGCCTTAAGACAGGGGGAAAGACCCAGTACTTC. As protein: CASSLKTGGKTQYF. The chain links TRBV11-3 to TRBJ2-5; 9 bases are a match to TRBD1. Germline CDR1 reads SGHNT; CDR2 reads YENEEA. The CDR3 is made up of 14 amino acids. Unmatched junction bases numbered 7, after V lost 5 bases and J lost 6 bases.

In nucleotides, the CDR3 is TGTGCCTGGAGTTTAGGAGTAGCGGGGGCCCTTATGGGCGAGCAGTACTTC. This sequence encodes CAWSLGVAGALMGEQYF. The chain is built from TRBV30 and TRBJ2-7; 9 bases line up with TRBD2. Trimming at V came to 2 bases and at J to 6 bases, leaving 17 bases not matched to a gene. The CDR3 runs 17 residues. Germline values: CDR1 GTSNPN, CDR2 SVGIG (reference sequence).

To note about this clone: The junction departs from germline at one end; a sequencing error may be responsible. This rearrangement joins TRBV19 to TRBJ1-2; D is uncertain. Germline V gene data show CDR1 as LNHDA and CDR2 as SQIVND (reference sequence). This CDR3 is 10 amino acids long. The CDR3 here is CATRNYGHTF. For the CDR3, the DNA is TGTGCCACCCGAAACTATGGCCACACCTTC.

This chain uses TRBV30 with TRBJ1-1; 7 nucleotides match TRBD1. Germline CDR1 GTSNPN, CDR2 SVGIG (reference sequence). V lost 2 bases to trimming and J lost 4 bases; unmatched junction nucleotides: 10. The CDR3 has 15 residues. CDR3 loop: CAWSLTGDDFTEAFF. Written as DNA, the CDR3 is TGTGCCTGGAGTTTAACAGGGGACGATTTCACTGAAGCTTTCTTT.

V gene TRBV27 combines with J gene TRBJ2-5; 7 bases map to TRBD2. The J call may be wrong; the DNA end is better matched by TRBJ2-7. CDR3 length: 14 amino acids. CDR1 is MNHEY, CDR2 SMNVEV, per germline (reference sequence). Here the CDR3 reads CASSAGLADYEQYF. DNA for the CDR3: TGTGCCAGCAGTGCGGGTCTAGCGGACTACGAGCAGTACTTC.

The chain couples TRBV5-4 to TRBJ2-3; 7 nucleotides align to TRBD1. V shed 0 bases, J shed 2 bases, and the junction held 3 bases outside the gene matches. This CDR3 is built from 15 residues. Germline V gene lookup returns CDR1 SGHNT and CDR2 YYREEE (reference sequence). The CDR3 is CASSLDRGHTDTQYF. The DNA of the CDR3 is TGTGCCAGCAGCTTGGACAGGGGCCACACAGATACGCAGTATTTT. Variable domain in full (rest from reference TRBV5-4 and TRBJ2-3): ETGVTQSPTHLIKTRGQQVTLRCSSQSGHNTVSWYQQALGQGPQFIFQYYREEENGRGNFPPRFSGLQFPNYSSELNVNALELDDSALYLCASSLDRGHTDTQYFGPGTRLTVL.

CDR3: CASSPTVFGNTIYF. CDR3 nucleotides: TGTGCCAGTAGCCCGACAGTATTCGGAAACACCATATATTTT. V is TRBV19 and J is TRBJ1-3; tentatively, D is TRBD1 (5 bases). CDR3 length: 14 residues. Germline V gene lookup returns CDR1 LNHDA and CDR2 SQIVND (reference sequence). The ends were cut back, 6 bases at V and 4 bases at J, with 13 bases in the middle.

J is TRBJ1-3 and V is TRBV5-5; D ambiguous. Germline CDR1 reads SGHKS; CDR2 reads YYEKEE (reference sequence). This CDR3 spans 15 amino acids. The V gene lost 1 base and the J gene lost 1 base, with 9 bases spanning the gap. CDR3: CASSLNPGSGNTIYF. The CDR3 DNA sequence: TGTGCCAGCAGCTTGAATCCGGGGTCTGGAAACACCATATATTTT.

This CDR3 is CASSWRTGSTDTQYF. Written as DNA, the CDR3 is TGTGCCAGCAGCTGGAGGACCGGTAGCACAGATACGCAGTATTTT. This chain uses TRBV5-6 with TRBJ2-3; D perhaps matches TRBD2 (5 bases). CDR1 SGHDT and CDR2 YYEEEE come from the germline V gene. Trimming took off 3 bases at V and 0 bases at J, with 11 bases between the two ends. CDR3 length equals 15 residues. The full variable domain, rest sourced from reference TRBV5-6 and TRBJ2-3, is DAGVTQSPTHLIKTRGQQVTLRCSPKSGHDTVSWYQQALGQGPQFIFQYYEEEERQRGNFPDRFSGHQFPNYSSELNVNALLLGDSALYLCASSWRTGSTDTQYFGPGTRLTVL.

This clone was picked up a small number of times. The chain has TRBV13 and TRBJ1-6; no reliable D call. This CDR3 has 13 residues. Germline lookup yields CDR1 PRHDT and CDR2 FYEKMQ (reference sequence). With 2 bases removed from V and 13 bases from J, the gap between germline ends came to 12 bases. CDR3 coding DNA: TGTGCCAGCAGCTTAAATTCGGTCAGGCCCCTCCACTTT. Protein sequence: CASSLNSVRPLHF.

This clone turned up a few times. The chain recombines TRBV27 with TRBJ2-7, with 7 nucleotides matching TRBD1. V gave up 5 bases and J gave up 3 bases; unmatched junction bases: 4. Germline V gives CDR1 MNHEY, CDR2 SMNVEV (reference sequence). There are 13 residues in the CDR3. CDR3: CASSLRDSYEQYF. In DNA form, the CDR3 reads TGTGCCAGCAGTCTACGGGACAGCTACGAGCAGTACTTC.

The DNA of the CDR3 is TGTGCCAGCAGCCCTACACTTCAACGGGGGGGATACAATGAGCAGTTCTTC. As protein: CASSPTLQRGGYNEQFF. This rearrangement joins TRBV7-3 to TRBJ2-1; 8 bases fit TRBD2. Germline CDR1 reads SGHTA; CDR2 reads FQGTGA. The CDR3 is 17 residues long. With V trimmed by 5 bases and J by 4 bases, 13 bases remained unmatched.

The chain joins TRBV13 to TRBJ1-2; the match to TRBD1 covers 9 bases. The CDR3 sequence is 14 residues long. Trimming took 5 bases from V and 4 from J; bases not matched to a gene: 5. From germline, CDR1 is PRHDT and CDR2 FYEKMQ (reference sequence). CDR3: CASSMGQGGYGYTF. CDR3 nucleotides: TGTGCCAGCAGCATGGGACAGGGAGGCTATGGCTACACCTTC.

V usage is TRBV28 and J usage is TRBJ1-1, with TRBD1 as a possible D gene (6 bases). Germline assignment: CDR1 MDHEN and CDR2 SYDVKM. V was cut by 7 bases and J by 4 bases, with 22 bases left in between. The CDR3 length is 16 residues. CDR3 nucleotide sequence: TGTGCCAGCACTTACACCACAGGGTGGCTGGGCACTGAAGCTTTCTTT. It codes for CASTYTTGWLGTEAFF. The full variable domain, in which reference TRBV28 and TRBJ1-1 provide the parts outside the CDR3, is DVKVTQSSRYLVKRTGEKVFLECVQDMDHENMFWYRQDPGLGLRLIYFSYDVKMKEKGDIPEGYSVSREKKERFSLILESASTNQTSMYLCASTYTTGWLGTEAFFGQGTRLTVV.

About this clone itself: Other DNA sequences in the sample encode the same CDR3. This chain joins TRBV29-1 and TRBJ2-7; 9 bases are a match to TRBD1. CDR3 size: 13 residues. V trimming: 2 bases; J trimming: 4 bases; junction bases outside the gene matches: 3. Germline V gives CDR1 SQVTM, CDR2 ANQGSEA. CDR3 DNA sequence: TGCAGCGTTGAAAGACAGGGGGGGTACGAGCAGTACTTC. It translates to CSVERQGGYEQYF.

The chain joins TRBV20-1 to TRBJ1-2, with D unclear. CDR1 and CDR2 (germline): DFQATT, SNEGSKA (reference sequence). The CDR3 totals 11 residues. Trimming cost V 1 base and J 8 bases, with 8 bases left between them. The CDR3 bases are TGCAGTGCTAGAGGAAGTAGCGGCTACACCTTC. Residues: CSARGSSGYTF.

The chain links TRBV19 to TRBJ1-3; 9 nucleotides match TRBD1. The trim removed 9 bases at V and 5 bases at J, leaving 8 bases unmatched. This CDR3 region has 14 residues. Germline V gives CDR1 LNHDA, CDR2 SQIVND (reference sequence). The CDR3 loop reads CASENRGRRNTIYF. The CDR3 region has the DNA TGTGCCAGCGAGAACAGGGGGCGAAGAAACACCATATATTTT.

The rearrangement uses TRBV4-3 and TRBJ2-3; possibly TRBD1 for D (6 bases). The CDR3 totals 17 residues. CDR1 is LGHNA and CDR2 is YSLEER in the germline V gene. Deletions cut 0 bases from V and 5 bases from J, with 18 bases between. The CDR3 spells CASSQEPDLQGIDTQYF. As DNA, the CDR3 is TGCGCCAGCAGCCAAGAGCCCGACCTACAGGGCATAGATACGCAGTATTTT.

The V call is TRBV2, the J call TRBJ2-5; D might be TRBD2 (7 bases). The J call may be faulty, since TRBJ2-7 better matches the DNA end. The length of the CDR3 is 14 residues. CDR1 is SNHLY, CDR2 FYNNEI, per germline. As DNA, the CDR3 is TGTGCCAGCAGTGAAAAGGGGGGGAAGTACGAGCAGTACTTC. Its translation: CASSEKGGKYEQYF.

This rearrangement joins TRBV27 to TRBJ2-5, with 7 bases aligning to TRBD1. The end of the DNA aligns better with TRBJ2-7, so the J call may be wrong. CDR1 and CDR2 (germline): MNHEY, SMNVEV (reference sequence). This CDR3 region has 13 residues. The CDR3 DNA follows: TGTGCCAGCAGTTCCCAGGGGGCCTACGAGCAGTACTTC. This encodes CASSSQGAYEQYF.

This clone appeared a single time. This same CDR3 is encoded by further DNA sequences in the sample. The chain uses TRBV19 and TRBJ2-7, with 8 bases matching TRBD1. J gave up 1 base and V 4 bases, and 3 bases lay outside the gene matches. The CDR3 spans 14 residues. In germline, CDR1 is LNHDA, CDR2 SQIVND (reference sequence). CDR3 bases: TGTGCCAGTAGTACCGGACAGGGTTCCTACGAGCAGTACTTC. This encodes CASSTGQGSYEQYF.

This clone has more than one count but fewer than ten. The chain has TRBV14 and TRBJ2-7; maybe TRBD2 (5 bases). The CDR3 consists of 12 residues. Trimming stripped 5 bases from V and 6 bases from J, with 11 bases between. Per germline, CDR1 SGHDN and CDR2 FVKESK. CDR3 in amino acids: CASSSAVGEQYF. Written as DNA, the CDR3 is TGTGCCAGCAGCTCAGCGGTCGGCGAGCAGTACTTC. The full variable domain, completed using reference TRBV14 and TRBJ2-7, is EAGVTQFPSHSVIEKGQTVTLRCDPISGHDNLYWYRRVMGKEIKFLLHFVKESKQDESGMPNNRFLAERTGGTYSTLKVQPAELEDSGVYFCASSSAVGEQYFGPGTRLTVT.

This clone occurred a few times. CDR3 sequence: CASSQAAGQGYEQYF. The CDR3 DNA reads as TGCGCCAGCAGCCAAGCGGCGGGACAGGGGTACGAGCAGTACTTC. The chain uses TRBV4-3 and TRBJ2-7; the match to TRBD1 covers 10 bases. This CDR3 spans 15 amino acids. V was clipped by 1 base and J by 4 bases; unmatched bases: 4. In germline, CDR1 is LGHNA, CDR2 YSLEER.

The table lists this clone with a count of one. The CDR3 reads CASSYSRLRGTYEQYF. CDR3 bases: TGTGCCAGCAGTTACTCGAGGTTGCGGGGTACCTACGAGCAGTACTTC. V gene TRBV6-5 combines with J gene TRBJ2-7; possibly TRBD2 for D (6 bases). Trimming took 0 bases from V and 2 from J, leaving 14 bases between them. This CDR3 has 16 amino acids. Germline-derived CDR1 and CDR2 are MNHEY and SVGAGI.

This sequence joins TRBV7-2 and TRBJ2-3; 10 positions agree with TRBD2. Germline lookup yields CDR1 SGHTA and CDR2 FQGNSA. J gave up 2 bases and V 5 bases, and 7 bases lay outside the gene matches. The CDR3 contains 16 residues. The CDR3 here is CASSTQRGGFTDTQYF. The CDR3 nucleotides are TGTGCCAGCAGCACCCAGCGGGGGGGGTTCACAGATACGCAGTATTTT.

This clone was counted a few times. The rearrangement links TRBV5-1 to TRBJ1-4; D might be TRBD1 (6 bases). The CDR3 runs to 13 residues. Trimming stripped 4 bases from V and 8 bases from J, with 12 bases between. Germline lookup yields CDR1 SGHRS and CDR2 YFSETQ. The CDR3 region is CASSTGRGEKLFF. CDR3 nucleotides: TGCGCCAGCAGCACCGGAAGGGGGGAAAAACTGTTTTTT.

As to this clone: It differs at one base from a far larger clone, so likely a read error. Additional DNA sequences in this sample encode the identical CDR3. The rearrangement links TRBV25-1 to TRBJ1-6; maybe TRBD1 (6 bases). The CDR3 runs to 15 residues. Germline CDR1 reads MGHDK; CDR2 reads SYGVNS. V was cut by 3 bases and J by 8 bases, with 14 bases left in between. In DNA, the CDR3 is TGTGCCAGCAGTGATCTGGGACAAGGGGATTCACCCCTCCACTTT. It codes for CASSDLGQGDSPLHF.

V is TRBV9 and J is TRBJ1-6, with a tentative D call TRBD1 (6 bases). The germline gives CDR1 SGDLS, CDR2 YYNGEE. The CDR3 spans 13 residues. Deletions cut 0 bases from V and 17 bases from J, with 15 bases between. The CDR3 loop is CASSVGDTGYVHF. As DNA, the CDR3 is TGTGCCAGCAGCGTAGGGGATACAGGGTACGTCCACTTT. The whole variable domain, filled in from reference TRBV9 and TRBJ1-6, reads DSGVTQTPKHLITATGQRVTLRCSPRSGDLSVYWYQQSLDQGLQFLIQYYNGEERAKGNILERFSAQQFPDLHSELNLSSLELGDSALYFCASSVGDTGYVHFGNGTRLTVT.

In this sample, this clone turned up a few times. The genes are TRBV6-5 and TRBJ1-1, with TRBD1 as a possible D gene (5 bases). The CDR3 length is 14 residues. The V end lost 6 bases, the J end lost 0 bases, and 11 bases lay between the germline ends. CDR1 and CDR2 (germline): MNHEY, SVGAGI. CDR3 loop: CASRPGHLNTEAFF. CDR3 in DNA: TGTGCCAGCAGACCCGGACACCTGAACACTGAAGCTTTCTTT.

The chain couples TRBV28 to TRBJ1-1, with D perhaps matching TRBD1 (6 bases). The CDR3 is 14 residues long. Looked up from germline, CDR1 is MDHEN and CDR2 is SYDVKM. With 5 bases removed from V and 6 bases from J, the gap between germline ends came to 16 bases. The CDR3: CASSPGQGPSEAFF. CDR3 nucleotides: TGTGCCAGCAGTCCCGGTCAGGGGCCGTCTGAAGCTTTCTTT.

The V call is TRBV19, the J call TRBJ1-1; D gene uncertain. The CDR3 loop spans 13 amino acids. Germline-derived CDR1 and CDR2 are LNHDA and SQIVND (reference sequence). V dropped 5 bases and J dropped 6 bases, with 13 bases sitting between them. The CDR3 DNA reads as TGTGCCAGTAGTCCGGATCCGGAGGCTGAAGCTTTCTTT. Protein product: CASSPDPEAEAFF.